These T cell receptor beta chains were read from a single sample in a study of CD4 T cell repertoires in COVID-19. Produced via immunoSEQ multiplex PCR; TCRdb's table is partial and in-frame only. The table shows about 25,000 clones, with over 90% occurring only once. This specimen consisted of circulating follicular helper CD4+ T cells (cTfh) from blood, obtained before the COVID-19 pandemic. All receptors derive from a human donor who had COVID-19. The CDR3 runs from the conserved cysteine through the conserved F or W. The D gene is left open where the match is weak. A clone size is listed for some rows: how often the clone was seen (once, few, many), or a class if it is expanded.

j_call clone_size d_call v_call cdr3_nt cdr3_aa
TRBJ2-7 - - TRBV19 TGTGCCAGTAGTATCCACATCGCCACCTCCTACGAGCAGTACTTC CASSIHIATSYEQYF
TRBJ1-2 - - TRBV4-2 TGTGCCAGCAGCCAAGATCACGGGGGGCTAACGGGTGGCTACACCTTC CASSQDHGGLTGGYTF
TRBJ2-1 - TRBD2 TRBV5-1 TGCGCCAGCAGCTCCATACTAGCGGGAGGGCCTGGTGAGCAGTTCTTC CASSSILAGGPGEQFF
TRBJ2-1 - - TRBV5-6 TGTGCCAGCAGCTGGCCGTCCGGTTACAGCTCCTACAATGAGCAGTTCTTC CASSWPSGYSSYNEQFF
TRBJ2-3 - - TRBV6-5 TGTGCCAGCACACAGGGTCCCCGGGGTACGCAGTATTTT CASTQGPRGTQYF
TRBJ1-5 - - TRBV28 TGTGCCAGCAGTTTGGCGGGGACGATGGAATTTCAGCCCCAGCATTTT CASSLAGTMEFQPQHF
TRBJ1-6 - - TRBV6-1 TGTGCCAGCAGGGAGGTTGTCCAGGGAGGCTCACCCCTCCACTTT CASREVVQGGSPLHF
TRBJ2-1 - - TRBV18 TGTGCCAGCTCACCATCAGGGAATGAGCAGTTCTTC CASSPSGNEQFF
TRBJ2-5 - - TRBV2 TGTGCCAGTCAGGGCCAAGAGACCCAGTACTTC CASQGQETQYF
TRBJ2-7 - - TRBV18 TGTGCCAGCTCACCACTGGGCCCTTCCTACGAGCAGTACTTC CASSPLGPSYEQYF
TRBJ1-1 - TRBD1 TRBV5-1 TGCGCCAGCAGCTTGGGACAGGGCTTCGCTGAAGCTTTCTTT CASSLGQGFAEAFF
TRBJ1-3 few - TRBV6-1 TGTGCCAGCAGTGACCTCTTAGGGGGAAAATCCGGAAACACCATATATTTT CASSDLLGGKSGNTIYF
TRBJ1-1 - - TRBV6-5 TGTGCCCGAAATTACGGGGACACTGAAGCTTTCTTT CARNYGDTEAFF
TRBJ1-1 - - TRBV10-3 TGTGCCATCACCTGGGAGGTGAACACTGAAGCTTTCTTT CAITWEVNTEAFF
TRBJ2-7 - TRBD1 TRBV10-2 TGCGCCAGCAGAGAGACCGGGACAGGCTCCTACGAGCAGTACTTC CASRETGTGSYEQYF
TRBJ1-4 - TRBD1 TRBV5-1 TGCGCCAGCAGCGGAGGACAGGGGGAAGAAAAACTGTTTTTT CASSGGQGEEKLFF
TRBJ2-7 - - TRBV9 TGTGCCAGCAGCGGGGGGGGGCTATCCTCCTACGAGCAGTACTTC CASSGGGLSSYEQYF
TRBJ1-5 few - TRBV6-1 TGTGCCAGCAGTGGTCGCTTGGACTCAACTTATCAGCCCCAGCATTTT CASSGRLDSTYQPQHF
TRBJ2-1 - - TRBV9 TGTGCCAGCAATCCGGGAGACGGTGAGCAGTTCTTC CASNPGDGEQFF
TRBJ2-5 - TRBD1 TRBV19 TGTGCCAGTAGTCACCGGCCCCGGACAGGGAAAGAGACCCAGTACTTC CASSHRPRTGKETQYF
TRBJ1-1 - - TRBV6-1 TGTGCCAGCAGTCTCGGTAGGGGGACTGAAGCTTTCTTT CASSLGRGTEAFF
TRBJ1-6 - - TRBV5-1 TGCGCCAGCAGCTTGGATACATTGCGGAATTCACCCCTCCACTTT CASSLDTLRNSPLHF
TRBJ2-4 - TRBD2 TRBV7-8 TGTGCCAGCAGCTACGGCTACGGGAGGGGAGGATACATTCAGTACTTC CASSYGYGRGGYIQYF
TRBJ1-1 - - TRBV6-1 TGTGCCAGCAGCCCCAGGGCGACCACTGAAGCTTTCTTT CASSPRATTEAFF
TRBJ2-7 - TRBD2 TRBV7-9 TGTGCCAGCAGGAAGGTAGCGGGAGTGGGGCGATACGAGCAGTACTTC CASRKVAGVGRYEQYF
TRBJ1-4 - - TRBV28 TGTGCCAGCCGTCTCCCTAATGAAAAACTGTTTTTT CASRLPNEKLFF
TRBJ1-1 - - TRBV7-9 TGTGCCCTACTGGGGGGGAACATGAACACTGAAGCTTTCTTT CALLGGNMNTEAFF
TRBJ1-1 - TRBD1 TRBV7-9 TGTGCCAGCAGCTCGTTCCGGGACAGCCTTGAAGCTTTCTTT CASSSFRDSLEAFF
TRBJ2-2 - - TRBV7-3 TGTGCCAGCAGCGAAGCGGGGAACACCGGGGAGCTGTTTTTT CASSEAGNTGELFF
TRBJ2-3 - TRBD2 TRBV14 TGTGCCAGCAGCCCTTTCCGGACTAGCGGGATTAGCACAGATACGCAGTATTTT CASSPFRTSGISTDTQYF
TRBJ1-2 - - TRBV7-2 TGTGCCAGCAGCTCCCTGGGGGGAGCAAGTGGCTACACCTTC CASSSLGGASGYTF
TRBJ1-1 - - TRBV2 TGTGCCAGCAGTTCAGGGCCGGTGAACACTGAAGCTTTCTTT CASSSGPVNTEAFF
TRBJ1-2 - - TRBV9 TGTGCCAGCAGCGTAGCTACAGACGCCTCGGGGGGCTACACCTTC CASSVATDASGGYTF
TRBJ1-4 once - TRBV21-1 TGTGCCAAAGGACTGAAGAATGAAAAACTGTTTTTT CAKGLKNEKLFF
TRBJ1-1 few - TRBV30 TGTGCGTATGAGAGGAACACTGAAGCTTTCTTT CAYERNTEAFF
TRBJ1-1 - - TRBV7-9 TGTGCCAGCAGCTTAGTTGACACGGTTGTACTTGAAGCTTTCTTT CASSLVDTVVLEAFF
TRBJ2-1 - - TRBV11-2 TGTGCCAGCAGCCTTACCAGGACTAACTACAATGAGCAGTTCTTC CASSLTRTNYNEQFF
TRBJ2-6 - - TRBV4-1 TGCGCCAGCAGCTCTCTATATCGCTCTGGGGCCAACGTCCTGACTTTC CASSSLYRSGANVLTF
TRBJ2-7 - TRBD1 TRBV10-1 TGCGCCTCGTTAACAGGGGGCTACGAGCAGTACTTC CASLTGGYEQYF
TRBJ2-5 - - TRBV18 TGTGCCAGCTCACCAGAGCAGGCGGAGACCCAGTACTTC CASSPEQAETQYF
TRBJ1-2 - - TRBV6-1 TGTGCCAGCAGTGAGGGCAGGGGAAGATCTTTTGACTATGGCTACACCTTC CASSEGRGRSFDYGYTF
TRBJ2-3 - - TRBV2 TGTGCCAGCAGGACCGACACCACAGATACGCAGTATTTT CASRTDTTDTQYF
TRBJ2-7 - TRBD1 TRBV30 TGTGCCTGGGACCAGGGGGACGAGCAGTACTTC CAWDQGDEQYF
TRBJ1-2 - - TRBV6-5 TGTGCCAGCAGGCGCGGGGGGGAGACCAGCACCTTC CASRRGGETSTF
TRBJ2-7 - - TRBV19 TGTGCCAGTTCCTTTGTAGCGGATCCCTCCTACGAGCAGTACTTC CASSFVADPSYEQYF